One sample yielded the 15 T cell receptor beta chains listed below, sequenced in a study of blood T cell repertoires in COVID-19. Method: immunoSEQ multiplex PCR; TCRdb's copy keeps in-frame clones and lacks some. Of approximately 60,000 clones in the sample, around 84% are singletons; the top ten hold 3.2%. Sequencing was carried out using peripheral blood. The receptor source for this set is a man aged 50-59 years with active COVID-19.

This sequence joins TRBV7-6 and TRBJ2-1; TRBD2 is a possible D gene (6 bases). Germline lookup yields CDR1 SGHVS and CDR2 FNYEAQ. CDR3 length: 17 amino acids. Trimming stripped 4 bases from V and 1 base from J, with 17 bases between. The chain's CDR3 is CASSSRPPGRSYNEQFF. Here the CDR3 DNA reads TGTGCCAGCAGCTCCCGTCCGCCAGGGAGGTCCTACAATGAGCAGTTCTTC.

The V and J genes are TRBV11-1 and TRBJ2-1; TRBD2 might be the D (6 bases). Trimming shortened V by 2 bases and J by 3 bases, and 11 bases separated the two germline ends. CDR1 is SGHAT, CDR2 FQDESV, per germline (reference sequence). This CDR3 has 15 amino acids. The DNA for the CDR3 is TGTGCCAGCAGCTTAACAGCGGGCTTCTACAATGAGCAGTTCTTC. Encoded protein: CASSLTAGFYNEQFF. Together with reference TRBV11-1 and TRBJ2-1, the CDR3 gives the full variable domain: EAEVAQSPRYKITEKSQAVAFWCDPISGHATLYWYRQILGQGPELLVQFQDESVVDDSQLPKDRFSAERLKGVDSTLKIQPAELGDSAMYLCASSLTAGFYNEQFFGPGTRLTVL.

The chain links TRBV19 to TRBJ2-7, with D unclear. There are 13 residues in the CDR3. Germline V gives CDR1 LNHDA, CDR2 SQIVND (reference sequence). The V gene lost 4 bases and the J gene lost 0 bases, with 7 bases spanning the gap. DNA for the CDR3: TGTGCCAGTAGTACCCCGGGCTCCTACGAGCAGTACTTC. Translating it yields CASSTPGSYEQYF.

The V gene is TRBV6-5, the J gene TRBJ1-1; 7 bases are a match to TRBD1. This CDR3 is 13 amino acids long. Trimming removed 7 bases from V and 4 bases from J; junction bases left unmatched: 6. Germline V gene sequence: CDR1 MNHEY, CDR2 SVGAGI. In DNA form, the CDR3 reads TGTGCCAGCATCAAACAGGGGAGCACTGAAGCTTTCTTT. Translation: CASIKQGSTEAFF.

V is TRBV3-1 (or the pseudogene TRBV3-2) and J is TRBJ1-2; 9 nucleotides agree with TRBD1. CDR1 and CDR2 (germline): LGHDT, YNNKEL (reference sequence). The CDR3 loop spans 15 amino acids. Trimming cost V 2 bases and J 6 bases; bases outside gene matches: 7. CDR3 loop: CASSQLPGTGHGYTF. DNA of the CDR3: TGTGCCAGCAGCCAACTCCCAGGGACAGGGCATGGCTACACCTTC.

To note about this clone: A junction end diverges from the germline sequence, so it may reflect a read error. This sequence joins TRBV11-1 and TRBJ1-2; perhaps TRBD1 as D (5 bases). The CDR3 spans 11 residues. The germline V gene has CDR1 SGHAT and CDR2 FQDESV (reference sequence). The CDR3 nucleotides read TGTGCCAGCAGCAAAATAGGGGCCCATCACTTC. Its translation: CASSKIGAHHF.

Written as DNA, the CDR3 is TGTGCCAGCAGCCAGATAAGGACGGGAGGCTACACCTTC. Encoded protein: CASSQIRTGGYTF. The chain has TRBV4-2 and TRBJ1-2; D ambiguous. Germline CDR1 and CDR2: LGHNA and YNFKEQ. The CDR3 has 13 residues. Trimming pared 3 bases from V and 8 bases from J, leaving 13 bases between.

The rearrangement joins TRBV29-1 to TRBJ2-7; TRBD2 agrees at 13 bases. This CDR3 has 13 amino acids. Per germline, CDR1 SQVTM and CDR2 ANQGSEA. V was pared by 3 bases and J by 4 bases, with 0 bases of the junction left unmatched. The CDR3 coding sequence is TGCAGCGTTGAGGGACTAGCGGGGTACGAGCAGTACTTC. The encoded protein is CSVEGLAGYEQYF.

The V call is TRBV6-5, the J call TRBJ1-2; 9 bases are shared with TRBD1. This CDR3 comprises 14 residues. V trimming: 2 bases; J trimming: 5 bases; junction bases outside the gene matches: 3. CDR1 and CDR2 from the germline V gene are MNHEY and SVGAGI. The CDR3 reads CASSYTGGVYGYTF. The CDR3 DNA sequence: TGTGCCAGCAGTTACACAGGGGGCGTGTATGGCTACACCTTC.

V gene TRBV5-1 combines with J gene TRBJ2-7, with 7 positions matching TRBD1. Germline values: CDR1 SGHRS, CDR2 YFSETQ. Trimming removed 4 bases from V and 0 bases from J; junction bases left unmatched: 10. The length of the CDR3 is 16 residues. CDR3 amino acids: CASSQGWDSFSYEQYF. Written as DNA, the CDR3 is TGCGCCAGCAGCCAAGGGTGGGACAGTTTCTCCTACGAGCAGTACTTC.

The chain employs TRBV9 and TRBJ2-1, with 7 bases fitting TRBD2. Per germline, CDR1 SGDLS and CDR2 YYNGEE. The ends lost 0 bases at V and 7 bases at J; junction bases unmatched: 7. The CDR3 runs to 15 residues. The DNA of the CDR3 is TGTGCCAGCAGCGTAGTGAGCGGGGCTTGGAATGAGCAGTTCTTC. Protein: CASSVVSGAWNEQFF.

The rearrangement joins TRBV7-9 to TRBJ1-1, with no clear D. The length of the CDR3 is 12 residues. Trimming removed 3 bases at V and 3 bases at J, with 5 bases between. CDR1 is SEHNR, CDR2 FQNEAQ, per germline (reference sequence). CDR3 sequence reads: CASSLAYTEAFF. CDR3 sequence (DNA): TGTGCCAGCAGCTTGGCCTACACTGAAGCTTTCTTT. The full variable domain, completed using reference TRBV7-9 and TRBJ1-1, is DTGVSQNPRHKITKRGQNVTFRCDPISEHNRLYWYRQTLGQGPEFLTYFQNEAQLEKSRLLSDRFSAERPKGSFSTLEIQRTEQGDSAMYLCASSLAYTEAFFGQGTRLTVV.

The chain combines TRBV19 with TRBJ2-3; unclear D gene. The V gene's germline CDR1 is LNHDA and CDR2 SQIVND (reference sequence). V was cut by 7 bases and J by 2 bases, with 13 bases left in between. The CDR3 runs to 14 residues. The CDR3 nucleotides read TGTGCCAGTACCCTACCACCCCCCACAGATACGCAGTATTTT. Amino acid sequence: CASTLPPPTDTQYF.

This chain joins TRBV4-1 and TRBJ2-7; 8 bases map to TRBD1. The germline V gene has CDR1 MGHRA and CDR2 YSYEKL. The junction had 7 bases not matched to a gene; V was cut back by 6 bases and J by 0 bases. The CDR3 sequence is 15 residues long. CDR3 nucleotide sequence: TGCGCCAGCAGTCGCCCGACAGGGGACTCCTACGAGCAGTACTTC. Its protein product is CASSRPTGDSYEQYF.

The chain uses TRBV3-1 (or the pseudogene TRBV3-2) and TRBJ1-3, with D perhaps TRBD1 (6 bases). This CDR3 has 13 residues. Trimming took 5 bases from V and 4 from J, leaving 9 bases between them. CDR1 is LGHDT and CDR2 is YNNKEL in the germline V gene (reference sequence). Here the CDR3 DNA reads TGTGCCAGCAGCTTCGGACAGGGAAACACCATATATTTT. Its translation: CASSFGQGNTIYF.